The 28 T cell receptor beta chains below come from one sample, sequenced in a study of T cells expressing NK-cell markers. TCRdb reprocessed the 5' RACE reads, with one entry per CDR3 protein and no DNA. Its clone listing holds approximately 460,000 distinct CDR3 sequences. The sample consisted of blood T cells: a sorted CD56 or NKG2C T cell subset, CD4+ or CD8+ T cells, or bulk PBMC T cells (not recorded which). The receptors derive from a woman aged 18 to 75 in good health.

This sequence joins TRBV20-1 and TRBJ2-2. Germline V lookup: CDR1 DFQATT, CDR2 SNEGSKA (reference sequence). The CDR3 spans 16 residues. CDR3 protein: CSARDWASDSTGELFF.

This chain links TRBV10-3 with TRBJ2-5. Germline values: CDR1 ENHRY, CDR2 SYGVKD. This CDR3 contains 14 residues. The CDR3 is CAISEAGSQETQYF.

V usage is TRBV15 and J usage is TRBJ1-4. CDR1 LNHNV and CDR2 YYDKDF come from the germline V gene (reference sequence). CDR3 length: 17 residues. CDR3 amino acids: CATSRDQLASTNEKLFF.

This chain links TRBV5-1 with TRBJ1-2; the D gene TCRdb calls, TRBD1, cannot be checked with no DNA. Per germline, CDR1 SGHRS and CDR2 YFSETQ. The CDR3 covers 14 residues. CDR3 protein: CASSVIQGAVGYTF.

This chain uses TRBV20-1 with TRBJ2-3; TCRdb calls TRBD1, which cannot be checked without DNA. The CDR3 covers 17 residues. Germline CDR1 reads DFQATT; CDR2 reads SNEGSKA (reference sequence). The CDR3 spells CSARDWARGSSTDTQYF.

The chain couples TRBV5-1 to TRBJ2-7; TCRdb's D gene call, TRBD1, goes unchecked for lack of DNA. The germline CDR1 and CDR2 sequences are SGHRS and YFSETQ. The CDR3 contains 16 residues. CDR3 sequence: CASSLSPGQGSGEQYF.

The chain joins TRBV5-1 to TRBJ2-1; the TCRdb call, TRBD2, lacks DNA for checking. The CDR3 contains 14 residues. Looked up from germline, CDR1 is SGHRS and CDR2 is YFSETQ. The CDR3 reads CASSGTSGSSEQFF. The full variable domain, with the rest looked up from reference TRBV5-1 and TRBJ2-1, is KAGVTQTPRYLIKTRGQQVTLSCSPISGHRSVSWYQQTPGQGLQFLFEYFSETQRNKGNFPGRFSGRQFSNSRSEMNVSTLELGDSALYLCASSGTSGSSEQFFGPGTRLTVL.

This chain uses TRBV20-1 with TRBJ2-7. Germline V gives CDR1 DFQATT, CDR2 SNEGSKA (reference sequence). There are 11 residues in the CDR3. The CDR3 reads CSVFLAYEQYF.

The chain joins TRBV12-3 or TRBV12-4 to TRBJ2-4; TCRdb returns TRBD1, unconfirmable since there is no DNA. This CDR3 is built from 14 residues. CDR3: CASGKGTPRYIQYF.

The chain carries TRBV7-9 and TRBJ1-4. Germline assignment: CDR1 SEHNR and CDR2 FQNEAQ (reference sequence). This CDR3 is 14 amino acids long. The CDR3 spells CASTTAETNEKLFF.

V usage is TRBV11-2 and J usage is TRBJ2-3; the D call of TRBD2 rests on TCRdb alone, since no DNA is present to check it. This CDR3 region has 19 residues. Germline CDR1 is SGHAT and CDR2 is FQNNGV. The CDR3 protein is CASSFSGGLAGTQTDTQYF.

The chain joins TRBV20-1 to TRBJ2-5. This CDR3 contains 11 residues. Germline CDR1 reads DFQATT; CDR2 reads SNEGSKA (reference sequence). The CDR3 region is CSAKILGTQYF.

The chain employs TRBV19 and TRBJ1-4. This CDR3 contains 14 residues. Germline loops: CDR1 LNHDA, CDR2 SQIVND (reference sequence). The CDR3 sequence: CASNTDASNEKLFF. Full variable domain (missing parts from reference TRBV19 and TRBJ1-4): DGGITQSPKYLFRKEGQNVTLSCEQNLNHDAMYWYRQDPGQGLRLIYYSQIVNDFQKGDIAEGYSVSREKKESFPLTVTSAQKNPTAFYLCASNTDASNEKLFFGSGTQLSVL.

This chain uses TRBV20-1 with TRBJ2-5; TCRdb proposes TRBD2, but this gene call is untestable without DNA. Germline lookup yields CDR1 DFQATT and CDR2 SNEGSKA (reference sequence). This CDR3 is built from 13 residues. Here the CDR3 reads CSAIKTEEETQYF.

The chain combines TRBV7-2 with TRBJ1-4; the D gene TCRdb calls, TRBD1, cannot be checked with no DNA. In germline, CDR1 is SGHTA, CDR2 FQGNSA. This CDR3 is built from 14 residues. CDR3: CASSRDRGQEKLFF. Complete variable domain (other parts from reference TRBV7-2 and TRBJ1-4): GAGVSQSPSNKVTEKGKDVELRCDPISGHTALYWYRQSLGQGLEFLIYFQGNSAPDKSGLPSDRFSAERTGGSVSTLTIQRTQQEDSAVYLCASSRDRGQEKLFFGSGTQLSVL.

The V call is TRBV29-1, the J call TRBJ2-1; the D call of TRBD2 rests on TCRdb alone, since no DNA is present to check it. This CDR3 spans 16 amino acids. From germline, CDR1 is SQVTM and CDR2 ANQGSEA. This CDR3 is CSVEDRRGGFLNEQFF.

This chain links TRBV6-5 with TRBJ2-1. CDR3 length: 13 amino acids. Per germline, CDR1 MNHEY and CDR2 SVGAGI. CDR3 in amino acids: CASSYSAVNEQFF.

The chain employs TRBV29-1 and TRBJ2-2; there is no DNA to check the TCRdb D call of TRBD1. Germline CDR1 reads SQVTM; CDR2 reads ANQGSEA. This CDR3 is 12 amino acids long. The CDR3 loop is CSVAGQSGELFF.

The J gene is TRBJ1-1, the V gene TRBV4-1; the TCRdb call, TRBD1, lacks DNA for checking. Germline V gene data show CDR1 as MGHRA and CDR2 as YSYEKL. The CDR3 has 14 residues. This chain's CDR3 is CASSQDWAGPEAFF.

The rearrangement uses TRBV20-1 and TRBJ1-2; the D call of TRBD1 rests on TCRdb alone, since no DNA is present to check it. Germline-derived CDR1 and CDR2 are DFQATT and SNEGSKA (reference sequence). The CDR3 consists of 16 residues. The chain's CDR3 is CSAPRLDKTGNYGYTF.

The chain links TRBV5-1 to TRBJ2-1; TCRdb designates TRBD2, a call that cannot be tested without DNA. This CDR3 spans 16 amino acids. CDR1 is SGHRS and CDR2 is YFSETQ in the germline V gene. The CDR3 protein is CASSLVVSGTLDEQFF.

J is TRBJ2-6 and V is TRBV12-3 or TRBV12-4; the TRBD1 assignment by TCRdb is unverifiable without DNA. This CDR3 has 15 residues. The CDR3: CASSSGTAGANVLTF.

The J gene is TRBJ2-1, the V gene TRBV5-1; TCRdb reports TRBD2, a call that lacks DNA to check it against. Germline V gene sequence: CDR1 SGHRS, CDR2 YFSETQ. The CDR3 runs to 16 residues. CDR3 protein: CASSFILAGGDNEQFF.

The chain combines TRBV29-1 with TRBJ2-7; TCRdb names TRBD1, which stays unverified in the absence of DNA. Germline lookup yields CDR1 SQVTM and CDR2 ANQGSEA. CDR3 size: 16 residues. The CDR3: CSVSYPGRPLAYEQYF.

The chain recombines TRBV6-1 with TRBJ2-3; TCRdb designates TRBD2, a call that cannot be tested without DNA. This CDR3 is built from 16 residues. Germline CDR1 and CDR2: MNHNS and SASEGT. The chain's CDR3 is CASSPPGGRSTDTQYF.

The chain combines TRBV2 with TRBJ1-2; TCRdb outputs TRBD1, but without DNA this stays unchecked. The CDR3 loop spans 15 amino acids. Germline V gives CDR1 SNHLY, CDR2 FYNNEI. The CDR3 protein is CASSPRTGTGYGYTF.

The rearrangement joins TRBV5-6 to TRBJ1-5; the D call of TRBD1 rests on TCRdb alone, since no DNA is present to check it. Germline V gene data show CDR1 as SGHDT and CDR2 as YYEEEE. The CDR3 totals 15 residues. The CDR3 sequence: CASSLQGTSNQPQHF.

The V call is TRBV7-9, the J call TRBJ1-3; TCRdb calls TRBD1, which cannot be checked without DNA. There are 15 residues in the CDR3. CDR1 is SEHNR and CDR2 is FQNEAQ in the germline V gene (reference sequence). The CDR3 is CASSSPRGAGNTIYF.